Detailed here is one TCR beta chain. Its antigen is not known. At one boundary the junction diverges from the germline segment, which might be a read error. This sample is drawn from a study of T-cell memory formation after mild COVID-19. The study's findings and limits: Of the contracting clones, CD4+ ones lay mainly in CM and EM, and CD8+ ones in EMRA.

Germline V gives CDR1 SGHTA, CDR2 FQGNSA. CDR3 length: 16 amino acids. TCRdb re-called the 5' RACE reads with MiXCR, one entry per CDR3 protein. The sample carries around 80,000 distinct CDR3 sequences, 9.5% to 15% recorded once. Sequencing used PBMCs or a T cell subset sorted from them (not recorded which). The chain recombines TRBV7-2 with TRBJ2-4; a weak D match, TRBD2 (5 bases). This TCR came from a man between 18 and 29 years old who had mild COVID-19 (a few samples of this study predate the infection). Cell type and time point are not known. CDR3 sequence reads: CASTLGRTLAKNIQYF. The CDR3 coding sequence is TGTGCCAGCACCTTAGGACGGACTCTAGCCAAAAACATTCAGTACTTC.